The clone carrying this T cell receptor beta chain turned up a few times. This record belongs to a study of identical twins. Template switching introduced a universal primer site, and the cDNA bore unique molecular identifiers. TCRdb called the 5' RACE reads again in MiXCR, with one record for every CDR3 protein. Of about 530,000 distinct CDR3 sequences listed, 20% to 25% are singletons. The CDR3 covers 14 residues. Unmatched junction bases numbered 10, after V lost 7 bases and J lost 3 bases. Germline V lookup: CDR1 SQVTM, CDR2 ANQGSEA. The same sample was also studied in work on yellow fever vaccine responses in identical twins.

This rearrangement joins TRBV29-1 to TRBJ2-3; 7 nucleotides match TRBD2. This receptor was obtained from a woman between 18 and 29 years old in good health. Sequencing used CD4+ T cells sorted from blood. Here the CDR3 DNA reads TGCAGCGCCCTAGCGGCCCTTGAGACAGATACGCAGTATTTT. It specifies CSALAALETDTQYF.